The clone carrying this T cell receptor (beta chain) was picked up many times. The data stem from a study of neurological immune-mediated disorders. CDR1 is KGHSH, CDR2 LQKENI, per germline. The ends lost 3 bases at V and 3 bases at J; junction bases unmatched: 1. The CDR3 is 15 amino acids. TCRdb re-derived calls from the 5' RACE reads in MiXCR, one entry per CDR3 protein. In the table there are about 62,000 distinct CDR3 sequences, less than 4% of which are singletons. This TCR derives from a woman in her forties or fifties with multiple sclerosis. Sequenced input: PBMCs. This chain connects TRBV18 to TRBJ2-2; 10 positions agree with TRBD1. CDR3 bases: TGTGCCAGCTCACCGGGACAGGGGCACACCGGGGAGCTGTTTTTT. It translates to CASSPGQGHTGELFF.